This TCR beta chain was sequenced for a study of blood T cell repertoires in COVID-19. Each participant's cohort was designated according to participant-reported clinical history. Clones were read by immunoSEQ multiplex PCR, and TCRdb kept only the in-frame ones, dropping some. The repertoire includes 130,000 or so clones, roughly four fifths of them detected once, and roughly 2.2% sits in the top ten. Germline V CDR1 and CDR2: SNHLY, FYNNEI. The CDR3 has 14 amino acids. V lost 5 bases and J 7 bases, leaving 12 bases between the germline ends. Sequenced material: PBMCs or T cells enriched from blood (not recorded which). This TCR was sampled from a man between 35 and 55 years old with acute COVID-19. The J gene is TRBJ1-6, the V gene TRBV2; D uncertain. CDR3 in amino acids: CASSMDWSNSPLHF. Here the CDR3 DNA reads TGTGCCAGCAGTATGGACTGGAGCAATTCACCCCTCCACTTT.